This T cell receptor (beta chain) is from a study of T cell repertoires in aging, cancer and after chemotherapy. Study as a whole: Six age groups, ranging from 30 or younger to 70 or older, included the donors. Regarding the study as a whole: Compared with age-matched healthy donors, untreated hematological or solid cancer patients showed higher blood TCR clonality.

TCR beta rearrangements were amplified from peripheral blood genomic DNA. V lost 4 bases, J lost 0 bases, and 13 bases lay in between. CDR3 length equals 16 residues. The germline gives CDR1 LNHDA, CDR2 SQIVND (reference sequence). About this clonotype itself: Its cognate antigen is unknown.

Multiplex touch-down PCR with TRB-A/B primers amplified rearranged V-D-J TRB sequences. TCRdb re-called the multiplex PCR reads with MiXCR, one entry per CDR3 protein. The sample comprises around 16,000 distinct CDR3 sequences, 50% of which are singletons, and 10% to 13% rests with the top ten. The sample was blood. The TCR comes from a human donor in good health. This sequence joins TRBV19 and TRBJ2-4; D may be TRBD1 (5 bases). The CDR3 spells CASSTSHRIAKNIQYF. In DNA form, the CDR3 reads TGTGCCAGTAGTACCTCCCACAGGATAGCCAAAAACATTCAGTACTTC.